This TCR beta chain stems from a study of cytomegalovirus exposure and HLA in healthy donors. Researchers ran the PCR with 60 Vbeta and 13 Jbeta primers. Clones were sequenced by immunoSEQ multiplex PCR, and TCRdb holds only the in-frame ones, with some missing. The table includes over 150,000 clones, 77% detected once. This clone has more than one count but fewer than ten. Antigen: not known. Whole-study findings and limits: In presence/absence analyses, roughly uniform sequencing depth across donors was assumed.

The clonotype was recovered from a woman in her thirties or forties in good health and CMV-seropositive. The source material was PBMCs.

DNA for the CDR3: TGTGCCAGCAGTTCCGAGGGGGGGAGGCAGTACTTC. Protein: CASSSEGGRQYF. The chain links TRBV6-6 to TRBJ2-7; a possible D gene is TRBD2 (7 bases). The CDR3 runs 12 residues. Trimming stripped 4 bases from V and 9 bases from J, with 13 bases between. The germline V gene encodes CDR1 MNHNY and CDR2 SVGAGI (reference sequence).